A single T cell receptor (beta chain) is shown here with its context. These data come from a study of T cell responses to AZD1222 COVID-19 vaccine. The CDR3 has 15 amino acids. Germline CDR1 is MDHEN and CDR2 is SYDVKM. V shed 3 bases and J 4 bases; nucleotides not matched to a gene: 3. Method: immunoSEQ multiplex PCR; TCRdb's copy keeps in-frame clones and lacks some. The repertoire holds 99,000 or so clones, with 80% to 90% as singletons. The sequence came from an adult in good health. Here the sequenced sample was peripheral blood, taken on day 0 of AZD1222 vaccination. The chain links TRBV28 to TRBJ2-1; 10 positions agree with TRBD2. CDR3 sequence reads: CASSFSGRNYNEQFF. In nucleotides, the CDR3 is TGTGCCAGCAGTTTTAGCGGGAGGAATTACAATGAGCAGTTCTTC.